This T cell receptor beta chain was captured in a study of cytomegalovirus exposure and HLA in healthy donors. Across the study: A subsequent analysis stated that the 90 to 150 validation repertoires were run on the same platform as the approximately 700 first-cohort repertoires. Study outcomes and limitations: Listed as cytomegalovirus-associated were over 150 TCR beta chains. There were a few CMV-associated chains whose specificity for CMV antigens was confirmed in vitro.

The data were produced by immunoSEQ multiplex PCR, yet TCRdb's version contains in-frame clones alone and is incomplete. The table records around 350,000 clones, roughly 88% of them present only once. Concerning this clone: What it binds is unknown.

Losses at the gene ends were 4 bases for V and 1 base for J; bases not matched to a gene: 4. The CDR3 is 14 amino acids. Germline loops: CDR1 MNHEY, CDR2 SMNVEV (reference sequence). The clonotype comes from a woman aged 18-29 years in good health and CMV-seronegative. This chain connects TRBV27 to TRBJ2-7, with 7 bases identical to TRBD2. The sequenced sample consisted of PBMCs. The CDR3, as DNA: TGTGCCAGCAGTTCCCAGCGGGGATCCTACGAGCAGTACTTC. Translating it yields CASSSQRGSYEQYF.